The present T cell receptor beta chain was sequenced within a study of T-cell memory formation after mild COVID-19. This clonotype was seen a few times. Antigen specificity is unknown. Each CDR3 protein gets one entry after TCRdb re-called the 5' RACE reads with MiXCR. The sample lists 500,000 to 550,000 distinct CDR3 sequences; about 20% were seen once. The CDR3 runs 16 residues. Germline V gene lookup returns CDR1 MNHEY and CDR2 SVGAGI. V lost 2 bases and J 2 bases, leaving 16 bases between the germline ends. Points from the study as a whole: Pre-infection memory showed some responding clones, and this suggested that cross-reactive memory joined. Those CD4+ clones that contracted were mainly in CM and EM (CD8+ ones in EMRA). While clones contracting from day 15 to 85 were balanced between CD4 and CD8, later expanders leaned CD4+. Clones from the second wave (peaking day 37) had unconfirmed SARS-CoV-2 specificity.

The TCR sequence derives from an adult woman who had mild COVID-19 (a few samples of this study predate the infection). Cell type and time point are not known. This sequence joins TRBV6-5 and TRBJ2-7, with D perhaps given as TRBD1 or TRBD2 (5 bases each). The sequenced sample consisted of PBMCs or a T cell subset sorted from them (not recorded which). The DNA of the CDR3 is TGTGCCAGCAGTTACGATCGCGGGCCGGGACCCTACGAGCAGTACTTC. Translating it yields CASSYDRGPGPYEQYF.